This TCR beta chain was found in a study of T cell responses to AZD1222 COVID-19 vaccine. Germline values: CDR1 SGHTS, CDR2 YDEGEE. This CDR3 is built from 18 residues. V was clipped by 1 base and J by 3 bases; unmatched bases: 3. Sequenced by immunoSEQ multiplex PCR; TCRdb stores in-frame clones only, minus some. The sample lists 120,000 or so clones, about nine tenths occurring once. The chain carries TRBV5-8 and TRBJ2-2; 16 bases align to TRBD2. The receptor's source is an adult in good health. The source material was peripheral blood, sampled on day 0 of AZD1222 vaccination. CDR3 sequence: CASSLPGLAGGHTGELFF. CDR3 nucleotides: TGTGCCAGCAGCTTGCCGGGACTAGCGGGAGGGCACACCGGGGAGCTGTTTTTT.